The following is a T cell receptor beta chain sequence with its context. Its antigen is as yet unknown. The data originate from a study of cytomegalovirus exposure and HLA in healthy donors. The PCR employed 60 Vbeta primers together with 13 Jbeta primers. Only in-frame clones appear in the TCRdb table, and some are missing; sequencing was by immunoSEQ multiplex PCR. The sample contains 120,000 or so clones, over 60% of which appear only once. V lost 2 bases and J lost 0, with 11 bases in between. CDR3 length: 15 residues. Germline V gives CDR1 SGDLS, CDR2 YYNGEE. Findings and limits, study-wide: Roughly uniform depth of sequencing across donors was assumed in presence/absence analyses. Immune exposure information comprised only CMV serostatus. A link between a missense DCLRE1C variant and TCR beta V- and J-gene trimming emerged from a later analysis.

V and J are TRBV9 and TRBJ2-5, with a weak D call TRBD1 (6 bases). Sequences were obtained from PBMCs. This TCR was recovered from a man aged 18 to 29 in good health and CMV-seronegative. In nucleotides, the CDR3 is TGTGCCAGCAGCGTGGAACAGGGATACCAAGAGACCCAGTACTTC. Residues: CASSVEQGYQETQYF.